The following is a T cell receptor (beta chain) sequence with its context. This clonotype was picked up one time. The antigen it recognizes is unknown. The junction shows a germline mismatch at one end, possibly a read error. These data belong to a study of tumor-infiltrating lymphocytes in primary liver carcinoma listed by TCRdb under 2017. About the investigation overall: Surgical resection was performed in China between November 2015 and March 2016 on 5 or 6 patients with histopathologically diagnosed primary liver carcinoma. The five patients, three men and two women aged 30 to 69 years, had hepatocellular carcinoma (four) or combined HCC and intrahepatic cholangiocarcinoma (one). The five patients had tumors staged T1-T3 N0M0, with maximum diameters ranging from about 4.2 to 10 cm. For each liver tumor, the study sampled five regions along with adjacent normal tissue and blood, and applied TCRbeta repertoire sequencing, expression microarrays and whole-exome sequencing. TCRbeta repertoire sequencing covered approximately 35 specimens from 5 patients: 25 or so tumor regions, 5 adjacent noncancerous liver tissues and 5 peripheral blood samples. High reproducibility was observed for the technical replicate repertoires, with mean shared-clone rates roughly 0.92 and correlation coefficients above 0.95. Each sample produced roughly 3.65 to 7.5 million productive TCRbeta reads, and read depth showed no significant difference between tissue types.

Using a constant-region primer and ProtoScript II reverse transcriptase, TCRbeta-specific cDNA was reverse-transcribed from roughly 500 ng total RNA. Construction of the TCRbeta libraries relied on three nested rounds of multiplex PCR, following a slightly modified ARM-PCR procedure. The first two PCR rounds used multiplex TRBV1-TRBV30 forward primers with a Cbeta reverse primer, each for about 10 cycles. A final 25-cycle PCR with Deep VentR polymerase added sample barcodes and Illumina adapters. Before sequencing, amplicons between 200 and 500 bp were purified from gel using a QIAquick gel extraction kit. An Illumina HiSeq 2500 was used to sequence the TCRbeta amplicons with 250-bp paired-end reads. From the authors' description of their analysis: Trimmomatic v0.33 was used to quality-trim the reads, and FLASH v1.2.11 was used to merge paired reads so that full CDR3 sequences could be recovered. V, D and J germline segments were assigned to the rearranged TCRbeta sequences using MiGEC v1.2.1b. VDJtools v1.0.0 computed clonotype statistics and Shannon-Wiener diversity indices. Except for diversity analysis, only the 250 most abundant clonotypes of each sample were used in subsequent analyses to reduce sampling bias. In-frame beta chains were kept once TCRdb had trimmed the public reads at Q25 with fastp and called clones with MiXCR. One record per CDR3 amino acid sequence lists the most common genes and DNA. TCRdb's processing, not the authors' own work, is the source of the V and J calls. This sample lists around 330,000 distinct CDR3 sequences; 55% to 65% were detected once. The ten largest clones add up to roughly 8.9% of the sample.

CDR1 is given as SQVTM and CDR2 as ANQGSEA, both from the germline V gene. CDR3 length: 15 amino acids, cysteine to phenylalanine. Left in the record is the CDR3 DNA by itself, 45 bases read in frame from the first base. Blood RNA was extracted from unsorted whole blood using TRIzol reagent, and germline DNA was obtained with the DNeasy Blood & Tissue kit. At the time of sampling, the patients had chronic HBV infection and had not received any treatment. Before surgery, four milliliters of peripheral blood were collected into K2EDTA tubes. Broad study findings and their caveats: Repertoire overlap was higher between tumor regions (mean around 36%) than tumor-adjacent (around 17%) or tumor-blood (14%) pairs, consistent with antigen-driven expansion. Because only the TCR beta chain was sequenced and unpaired alpha chains were not captured, true repertoire diversity is likely underestimated. Since the samples were bulk and unsorted, there was no way to compare CD4+ and CD8+ T cell repertoires. Only 4 or 5 patients were included in the study, and the authors note that the findings should be validated in a larger study. The top 250 clones made up a significantly larger repertoire fraction in tumors than in blood (p = 0.039).

The sequence links TRBV29-1 to TRBJ1-1; the D gene is perhaps TRBD1, from 6 matching bases. The specimen was peripheral blood. The source of this sequence is a man aged 35 to 55 with primary liver carcinoma and hepatitis B virus infection. Here the CDR3 is given as CSVGLRRGGRTEALF. The nucleotide sequence is TGCAGCGTTGGCCTCCGGAGAGGGGGTAGAACTGAAGCTTTATTT.